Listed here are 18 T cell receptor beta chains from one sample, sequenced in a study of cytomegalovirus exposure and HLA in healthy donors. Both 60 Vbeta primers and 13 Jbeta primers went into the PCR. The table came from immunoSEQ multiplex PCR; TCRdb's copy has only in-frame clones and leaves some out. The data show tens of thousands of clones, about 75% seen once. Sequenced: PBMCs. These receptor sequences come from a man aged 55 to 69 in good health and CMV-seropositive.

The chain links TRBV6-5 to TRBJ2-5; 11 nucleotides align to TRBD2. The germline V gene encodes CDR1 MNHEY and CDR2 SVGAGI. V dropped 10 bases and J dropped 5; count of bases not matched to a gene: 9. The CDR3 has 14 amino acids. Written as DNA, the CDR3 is TGTGCCACTCGGACTAGCGGGTTTAGGGAGACCCAGTACTTC. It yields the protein CATRTSGFRETQYF.

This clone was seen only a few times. CDR3 sequence (DNA): TGTGCCAGCAGCTTAGGTTTGCTAGCGGGAGTCGAAGATACGCAGTATTTT. Translating gives CASSLGLLAGVEDTQYF. This chain connects TRBV7-2 to TRBJ2-3, with TRBD2 matching over 10 bases. The trim removed 1 base at V and 5 bases at J, leaving 9 bases unmatched. This CDR3 contains 17 residues. Germline V lookup: CDR1 SGHTA, CDR2 FQGNSA.

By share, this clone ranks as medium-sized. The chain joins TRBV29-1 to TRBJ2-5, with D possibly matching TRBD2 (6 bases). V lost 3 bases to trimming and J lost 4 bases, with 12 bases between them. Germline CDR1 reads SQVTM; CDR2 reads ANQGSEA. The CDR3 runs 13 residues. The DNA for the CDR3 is TGCAGCGTTGAGGCGGGAAGAGGAGAGACCCAGTACTTC. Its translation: CSVEAGRGETQYF.

The CDR3 is CASTDSPEHYEQYF. The DNA for the CDR3 is TGTGCCAGCACCGACAGCCCGGAACACTACGAGCAGTACTTC. The chain uses TRBV6-5 and TRBJ2-7; the D gene is possibly TRBD1 (5 bases). V was clipped by 7 bases and J by 3 bases, with 16 bases between them. In germline, CDR1 is MNHEY, CDR2 SVGAGI. The length of the CDR3 is 14 residues.

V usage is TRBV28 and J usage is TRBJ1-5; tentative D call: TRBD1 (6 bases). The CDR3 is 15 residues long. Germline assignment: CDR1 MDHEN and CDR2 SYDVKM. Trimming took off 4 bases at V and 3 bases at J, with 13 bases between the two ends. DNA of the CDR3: TGTGCCAGCAGTTCCCGGACAGAGAACAATCAGCCCCAGCATTTT. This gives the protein CASSSRTENNQPQHF.

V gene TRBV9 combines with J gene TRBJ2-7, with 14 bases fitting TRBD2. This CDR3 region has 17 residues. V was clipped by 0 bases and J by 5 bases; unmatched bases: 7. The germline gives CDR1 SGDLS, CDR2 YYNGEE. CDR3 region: CASSVEGTSGSTDEQYF. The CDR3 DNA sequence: TGTGCCAGCAGCGTAGAAGGGACTAGCGGGAGCACCGACGAGCAGTACTTC.

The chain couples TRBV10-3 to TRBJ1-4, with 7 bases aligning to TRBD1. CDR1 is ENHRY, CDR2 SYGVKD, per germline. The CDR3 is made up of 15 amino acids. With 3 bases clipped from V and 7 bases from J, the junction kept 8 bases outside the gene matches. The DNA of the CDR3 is TGTGCCATCAGTGATTTAACAGGGGAGAGTGAAAAACTGTTTTTT. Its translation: CAISDLTGESEKLFF.

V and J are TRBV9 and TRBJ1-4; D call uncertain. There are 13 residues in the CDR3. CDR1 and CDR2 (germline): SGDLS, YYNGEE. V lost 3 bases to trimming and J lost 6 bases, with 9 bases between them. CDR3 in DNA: TGTGCCAGCAGCGATCGGGAAGATGAAAAACTGTTTTTT. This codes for CASSDREDEKLFF.

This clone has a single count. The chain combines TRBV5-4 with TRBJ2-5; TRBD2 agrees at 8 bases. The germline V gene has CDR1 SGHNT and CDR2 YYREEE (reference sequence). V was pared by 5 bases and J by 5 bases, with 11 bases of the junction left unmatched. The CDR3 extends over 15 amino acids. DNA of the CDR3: TGTGCCAGCAGTAGAACCGGGACTAGTGGTGAGACCCAGTACTTC. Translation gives CASSRTGTSGETQYF.

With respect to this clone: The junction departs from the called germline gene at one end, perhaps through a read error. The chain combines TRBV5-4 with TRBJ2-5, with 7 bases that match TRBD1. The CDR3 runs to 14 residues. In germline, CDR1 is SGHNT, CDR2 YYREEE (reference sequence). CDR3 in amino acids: CASSLGDSQGTLNF. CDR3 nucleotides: TGTGCCAGCAGCTTAGGGGACAGCCAAGGGACCCTCAACTTC. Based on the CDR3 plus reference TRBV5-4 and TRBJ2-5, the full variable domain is ETGVTQSPTHLIKTRGQQVTLRCSSQSGHNTVSWYQQALGQGPQFIFQYYREEENGRGNFPPRFSGLQFPNYSSELNVNALELDDSALYLCASSLGDSQGTLNFGPGTRLLVL.

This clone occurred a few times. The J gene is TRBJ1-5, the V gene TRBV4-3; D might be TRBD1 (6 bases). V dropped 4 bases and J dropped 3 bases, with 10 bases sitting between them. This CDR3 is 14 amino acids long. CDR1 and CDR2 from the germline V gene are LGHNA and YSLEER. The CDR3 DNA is TGCGCCAGCAGCCTCTCAGGGGTCAATCAGCCCCAGCATTTT. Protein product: CASSLSGVNQPQHF.

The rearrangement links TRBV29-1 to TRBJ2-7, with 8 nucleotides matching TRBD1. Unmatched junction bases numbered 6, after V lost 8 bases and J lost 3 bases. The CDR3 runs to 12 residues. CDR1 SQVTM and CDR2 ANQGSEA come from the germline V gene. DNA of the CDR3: TGCAGCTCGCGGGACAGGCACTACGAGCAGTACTTC. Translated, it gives CSSRDRHYEQYF.

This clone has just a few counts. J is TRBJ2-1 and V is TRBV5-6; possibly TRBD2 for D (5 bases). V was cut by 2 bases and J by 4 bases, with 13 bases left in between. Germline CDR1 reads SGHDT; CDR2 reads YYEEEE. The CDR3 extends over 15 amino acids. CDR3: CASSLEGDKYNEQFF. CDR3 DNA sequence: TGTGCCAGCAGCTTAGAGGGAGACAAATACAATGAGCAGTTCTTC.

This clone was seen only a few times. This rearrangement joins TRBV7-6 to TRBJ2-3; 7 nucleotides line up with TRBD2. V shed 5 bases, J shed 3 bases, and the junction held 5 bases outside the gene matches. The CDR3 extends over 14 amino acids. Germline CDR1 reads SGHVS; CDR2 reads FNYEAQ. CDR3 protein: CASSPLGGTDTQYF. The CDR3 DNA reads TGTGCCAGCAGCCCCCTGGGAGGGACAGATACGCAGTATTTT.

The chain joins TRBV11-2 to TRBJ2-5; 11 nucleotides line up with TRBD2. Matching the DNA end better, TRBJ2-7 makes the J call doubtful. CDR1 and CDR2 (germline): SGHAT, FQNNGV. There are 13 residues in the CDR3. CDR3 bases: TGTGCCAGCAGCCCTGGACTAGCGGGCGAGCAGTACTTC. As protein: CASSPGLAGEQYF.

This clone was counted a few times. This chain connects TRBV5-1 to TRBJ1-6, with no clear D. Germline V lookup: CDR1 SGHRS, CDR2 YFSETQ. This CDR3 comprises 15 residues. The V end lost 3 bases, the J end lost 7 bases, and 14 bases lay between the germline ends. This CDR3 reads CASSSGDLRNSPLHF. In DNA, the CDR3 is TGCGCCAGCAGCTCGGGAGATTTGAGGAATTCACCCCTCCACTTT.

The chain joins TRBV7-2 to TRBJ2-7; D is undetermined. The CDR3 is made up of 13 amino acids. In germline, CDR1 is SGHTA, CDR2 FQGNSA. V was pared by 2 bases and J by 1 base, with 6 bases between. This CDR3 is CASSLSLSYEQYF. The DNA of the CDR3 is TGTGCCAGCAGCTTATCTCTATCCTACGAGCAGTACTTC. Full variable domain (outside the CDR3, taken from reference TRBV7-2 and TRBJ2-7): GAGVSQSPSNKVTEKGKDVELRCDPISGHTALYWYRQSLGQGLEFLIYFQGNSAPDKSGLPSDRFSAERTGGSVSTLTIQRTQQEDSAVYLCASSLSLSYEQYFGPGTRLTVT.

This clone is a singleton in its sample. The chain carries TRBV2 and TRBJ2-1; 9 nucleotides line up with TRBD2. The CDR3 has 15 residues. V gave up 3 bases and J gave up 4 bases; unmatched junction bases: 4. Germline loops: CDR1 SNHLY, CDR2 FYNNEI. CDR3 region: CASSDPAGGYNEQFF. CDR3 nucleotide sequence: TGTGCCAGCAGTGACCCCGCGGGAGGGTACAATGAGCAGTTCTTC.